Sequencing of this T cell receptor beta chain was carried out in a study of blood T cell repertoires in COVID-19 (dated by TCRdb to the early 2020s). About the full investigation: The collaborator samples originated in the United States, Italy and Spain and spanned the acute and convalescent phases of COVID-19. Samples came from the ongoing ImmuneRACE study (first 160 participants) plus 1,254 subjects from 6 global collaborators. The repertoires were released in a freely available public database meant as a resource for research on the immune response to SARS-CoV-2. Sample metadata almost always included a de-identified subject ID, COVID-19 status, age in years and sex. The prospective study material was composed of cDNA or gDNA derived from T cells, B-cell-depleted T cells, or PBMCs. Deeply sampled blood TCRbeta repertoires from subjects exposed to, actively infected with, or recovered from COVID-19 were included in the dataset. Where available, HLA class I and class II types were taken from metadata supplied by the sample provider and were not determined by assay-based typing. Study-wide findings and limitations: How much clinical and demographic metadata was included differed by source and by participant, and the metadata was provided uncurated.

The immunoSEQ Assay, a bias-controlled multiplex PCR, was used to amplify TCRbeta CDR3 regions from genomic DNA. Under the source paper's analysis protocol: The number of nucleated cells in each sample was estimated by amplification of reference gene primers within the assay. To quantify the absolute abundance of each unique TCRbeta CDR3 rearrangement, sequence reads were collapsed and filtered. For each sample, productive Simpson clonality was calculated as the square root of Simpson's diversity index over productive rearrangements. The table comes from immuneACCESS by way of TCRdb, which keeps in-frame sequences with V and J called. Part of the clones is missing from these tables; in studies checked, under half for an unresolved V gene and the rest for unknown reasons. For V, J and clone size, that table is used; D and trimming come from the DNA. The sample includes some 70,000 clones, with more than 70% observed a single time. The ten largest clones add up to around 13% of the sample.

One collaborating source in Seattle enrolled patients during active infection and followed them longitudinally through the course of disease. Each collaborating institution followed its own protocols to collect whole blood in K2EDTA tubes. For TCRbeta analysis, collaborators shipped samples in one of three forms: frozen whole blood, isolated PBMCs, or DNA extracted from either of those sample types. This clone showed up just once. Its antigen target is currently unknown. No qualities accompany the bases; no much larger clone lies one base away. The CDR1 and CDR2 encoded by the germline V gene are SGHRS and YFSETQ. Counted from cysteine to phenylalanine, this CDR3 has 14 amino acids. Solely the CDR3 DNA is kept, with 42 bases framed from the first base. V loses 0 bases, J loses 6 bases, and the germline ends lie 10 bases apart.

Recombination joined TRBV5-1 with TRBJ2-1; no D gene can be assigned with confidence. This TCR derives from a man over 45 with COVID-19, enrolled during active disease. The sample comprised peripheral blood. The CDR3 corresponds to CASSLALAGNEQFF. The base sequence is TGCGCCAGCAGCTTGGCCCTCGCAGGCAATGAGCAGTTCTTC.